The 7 T cell receptor beta chains below were found in one sample sequenced in a study of cytomegalovirus exposure and HLA in healthy donors. Researchers ran the PCR with 60 Vbeta and 13 Jbeta primers. The protocol was immunoSEQ multiplex PCR, while the TCRdb copy is restricted to in-frame clones and leaves out a portion. The sample consists of roughly 130,000 clones, around 80% of them appearing once. Specimen: PBMCs. The receptors were gathered from a man between 18 and 29 years old in good health and CMV-seronegative.

V and J are TRBV7-2 and TRBJ2-1, with D possibly TRBD2 on 5 matching bases. The V end was cut by 1 base, the J end by 4 bases, with 11 bases between. Per germline, CDR1 SGHTA and CDR2 FQGNSA. The CDR3 consists of 15 residues. The CDR3 region has the DNA TGTGCCAGCAGCTTAGATGGACTGACTTACAATGAGCAGTTCTTC. Its protein is CASSLDGLTYNEQFF. Complete variable domain (other parts from reference TRBV7-2 and TRBJ2-1): GAGVSQSPSNKVTEKGKDVELRCDPISGHTALYWYRQSLGQGLEFLIYFQGNSAPDKSGLPSDRFSAERTGGSVSTLTIQRTQQEDSAVYLCASSLDGLTYNEQFFGPGTRLTVL.

Remarks on this clone: This CDR3 is also generated by other DNA sequences in the sample. The gene calls are TRBV6-6 and TRBJ2-5, with 9 nucleotides matching TRBD1. CDR1 and CDR2 from the germline V gene are MNHNY and SVGAGI (reference sequence). This CDR3 region has 14 residues. The V and J ends lost 8 bases and 2 bases, in that order; junction bases with no gene match: 6. CDR3 protein: CASGDRAEQETQYF. CDR3 in DNA: TGTGCCAGCGGGGACAGGGCCGAACAAGAGACCCAGTACTTC.

V and J are TRBV10-2 and TRBJ2-5; possible D gene TRBD1, 5 bases. The germline V and J ends were trimmed by 4 bases and 7 bases, with 13 bases remaining between them. CDR1 and CDR2 from the germline V gene are WSHSY and SAAADI. The CDR3 has 13 residues. The CDR3 nucleotides are TGCGCCAGCAGTGCTAAGGGGTTGGGGACCCAGTACTTC. Translating gives CASSAKGLGTQYF.

This clone occurred a few times. This chain links TRBV5-1 with TRBJ2-2; D gene unclear. This CDR3 comprises 14 residues. From germline, CDR1 is SGHRS and CDR2 YFSETQ. V was trimmed by 7 bases and J by 8 bases, leaving 18 bases between them. Here the CDR3 DNA reads TGCGCCAGCCTCCAAGGCACGGCGGCTGGGGAGCTGTTTTTT. It codes for CASLQGTAAGELFF.

The rearrangement uses TRBV25-1 and TRBJ1-6; the match to TRBD1 covers 7 bases. This CDR3 has 14 residues. Per the germline V gene, CDR1 is MGHDK and CDR2 is SYGVNS. The V and J ends lost 6 bases and 4 bases, in that order; junction bases with no gene match: 3. CDR3 sequence: CASSPTGYNSPLHF. DNA for the CDR3: TGTGCCAGCAGCCCGACAGGGTATAATTCACCCCTCCACTTT.

The CDR3 region is CASSLLAGSTDTQYF. The DNA of the CDR3 is TGCGCCAGCAGCTTACTAGCGGGAAGCACAGATACGCAGTATTTT. The rearrangement uses TRBV5-1 and TRBJ2-3; 10 positions match TRBD2. V dropped 2 bases and J dropped 0; count of bases not matched to a gene: 0. CDR1 is SGHRS and CDR2 is YFSETQ in the germline V gene. This CDR3 has 15 amino acids.

This chain uses TRBV9 with TRBJ1-1; 8 bases match TRBD1. V lost 3 bases and J lost 2; bases outside the gene matches: 12. CDR3 size: 17 residues. The V gene's germline CDR1 is SGDLS and CDR2 YYNGEE. CDR3 DNA sequence: TGTGCCAGCAGCGGGGTTGGGGGACAGGAGTCCAACACTGAAGCTTTCTTT. It is translated as CASSGVGGQESNTEAFF.